This T cell receptor beta chain is from a study of T cell repertoires in cytomegalovirus infection. As for the study in general: Matching HLA type, along with CMV infection, was indicated by public TCR beta signatures.

TCRdb processed the reads anew with MiXCR; each CDR3 protein has one entry. Found here are around 280,000 distinct CDR3 sequences, about 9.1% of them singletons; the top ten hold around 2.6%. For this clonotype: The antigen is not known.

Study results and limitations: Pooled public TCR beta family frequency picked out CMV carriers with the relevant HLA. In two of eight donors, the top clonotype was HLA-C-restricted CMV-specific.

Germline trimming cut 5 bases from V and 6 bases from J; bases unmatched to any gene: 7. CDR3 length equals 16 residues. The sequencing sample was made of PBMCs. The chain links TRBV12-3 or TRBV12-4 to TRBJ1-4; 12 positions agree with TRBD1. The TCR comes from a human donor in good health (CMV status not recorded). Some clones in this sample may be carry-over from other donors' samples. The CDR3 DNA sequence: TGTGCCAGCAGTCCCGGGACAGGGGGCCGGGATGAAAAACTGTTTTTT. Translated, it gives CASSPGTGGRDEKLFF.